The 30 T cell receptor beta chains below all came from one sample that was sequenced in a study of T cells expressing NK-cell markers. TCRdb re-analyzed the 5' RACE reads; it lists each CDR3 protein once, without DNA. This sample contains 400,000 or so distinct CDR3 sequences. Material for sequencing was blood T cells: a sorted CD56 or NKG2C T cell subset, CD4+ or CD8+ T cells, or bulk PBMC T cells (not recorded which). The receptors were sampled from a woman aged 50 to 60 in good health.

The V call is TRBV5-1, the J call TRBJ1-1. The CDR3 totals 14 residues. The germline V gene encodes CDR1 SGHRS and CDR2 YFSETQ. The CDR3 loop is CASKSTVSNTEAFF.

The gene calls are TRBV24-1 and TRBJ2-7; TCRdb designates TRBD1, a call that cannot be tested without DNA. The CDR3 loop spans 19 amino acids. Germline V gene sequence: CDR1 KGHDR, CDR2 SFDVKD. The CDR3: CATSDASSLGGKGTYEQYF.

CDR3 loop: CASSELRTRDTGELFF. The chain recombines TRBV10-1 with TRBJ2-2; as DNA is missing, the TRBD2 call by TCRdb cannot be tested. The CDR3 has 16 residues. Germline V gene lookup returns CDR1 WNHNN and CDR2 SYGVQD (reference sequence).

The V and J genes are TRBV12-3 or TRBV12-4 and TRBJ2-1. CDR3 length: 14 residues. CDR3 residues: CASSPRHESDEQFF.

The chain carries TRBV4-1 and TRBJ2-1; absent DNA, TCRdb's TRBD1 call cannot be checked. Germline assignment: CDR1 MGHRA and CDR2 YSYEKL. The CDR3 has 15 residues. The CDR3 here is CASSQEGDRGYEQFF.

The chain uses TRBV11-2 and TRBJ1-5; TCRdb indicates TRBD1, and absent DNA this call remains unverified. Germline CDR1 SGHAT, CDR2 FQNNGV. The CDR3 is 13 amino acids. CDR3: CASSSAGGQPQHF.

CDR3 sequence: CASSFGTGVAFF. The genes are TRBV5-1 and TRBJ1-1; with no DNA, the TCRdb D assignment of TRBD1 cannot be verified. The CDR3 spans 12 residues. Germline V gene data show CDR1 as SGHRS and CDR2 as YFSETQ.

V is TRBV7-9 and J is TRBJ2-1; TCRdb indicates TRBD1, and absent DNA this call remains unverified. CDR3 length equals 14 residues. Germline V gene sequence: CDR1 SEHNR, CDR2 FQNEAQ (reference sequence). The CDR3 reads CASSLVGANWEQFF.

This rearrangement joins TRBV3-1 to TRBJ2-4; TCRdb calls TRBD1, which cannot be checked without DNA. Germline values: CDR1 LGHDT, CDR2 YNNKEL (reference sequence). CDR3 length: 12 amino acids. CDR3: CASSPGYLPKYF.

CDR3 in amino acids: CASRLSGRTDTQYF. The rearrangement joins TRBV7-9 to TRBJ2-3. This CDR3 contains 14 residues. The V gene's germline CDR1 is SEHNR and CDR2 FQNEAQ (reference sequence).

The V and J genes are TRBV5-1 and TRBJ2-1; the D gene TCRdb calls, TRBD1, cannot be checked with no DNA. CDR1 is SGHRS and CDR2 is YFSETQ in the germline V gene. The CDR3 contains 15 residues. The CDR3: CASRVPGDSYNEQFF.

The chain is built from TRBV19 and TRBJ1-2; TCRdb lists TRBD1, though no DNA is available to test this call. Germline values: CDR1 LNHDA, CDR2 SQIVND (reference sequence). The CDR3 runs to 14 residues. The CDR3 reads CASTPGMTAAGYTF. The variable domain in full, completed from reference TRBV19 and TRBJ1-2, reads DGGITQSPKYLFRKEGQNVTLSCEQNLNHDAMYWYRQDPGQGLRLIYYSQIVNDFQKGDIAEGYSVSREKKESFPLTVTSAQKNPTAFYLCASTPGMTAAGYTFGSGTRLTVV.

The chain employs TRBV20-1 and TRBJ2-1; TCRdb gives TRBD2 as the D gene, but with no DNA this cannot be confirmed. Looked up from germline, CDR1 is DFQATT and CDR2 is SNEGSKA (reference sequence). The CDR3 length is 16 residues. CDR3 protein: CSASSLREGGDNEQFF.

This chain connects TRBV10-3 to TRBJ1-1. CDR3 length: 12 amino acids. Germline-derived CDR1 and CDR2 are ENHRY and SYGVKD. CDR3 residues: CAISLKGTEAFF.

This chain uses TRBV12-3 or TRBV12-4 with TRBJ2-2; lacking DNA, the TRBD2 call made by TCRdb goes unchecked. The CDR3 contains 16 residues. This chain's CDR3 is CASRTAGLQNTGELFF.

The chain uses TRBV4-2 and TRBJ2-1; TCRdb's D gene call, TRBD2, goes unchecked for lack of DNA. In germline, CDR1 is LGHNA, CDR2 YNFKEQ. This CDR3 has 17 residues. The CDR3 sequence: CASSQGLAGRGVDEQFF.

This chain joins TRBV7-9 and TRBJ2-7. This CDR3 is 16 amino acids long. The germline V gene has CDR1 SEHNR and CDR2 FQNEAQ (reference sequence). The CDR3 protein is CASSLAGSRMGLEQYF.

The chain carries TRBV3-1 and TRBJ2-1. This CDR3 is 14 amino acids long. CDR1 LGHDT and CDR2 YNNKEL come from the germline V gene (reference sequence). The CDR3 here is CASRKGNSYNEQFF.

This rearrangement joins TRBV24-1 to TRBJ2-1; absent DNA, TCRdb's TRBD1 call cannot be checked. Germline values: CDR1 KGHDR, CDR2 SFDVKD. The CDR3 runs to 16 residues. Here the CDR3 reads CATSDPGTGTYNEQFF.

The V gene is TRBV5-1, the J gene TRBJ2-3; TCRdb reports TRBD2, a call that lacks DNA to check it against. The CDR3 totals 17 residues. CDR1 SGHRS and CDR2 YFSETQ come from the germline V gene. The CDR3 sequence: CASSFGTSARSTDTQYF.

This chain links TRBV9 with TRBJ1-3. The CDR3 sequence is 14 residues long. Germline lookup yields CDR1 SGDLS and CDR2 YYNGEE. The chain's CDR3 is CASSVVGSGNTIYF.

J is TRBJ2-3 and V is TRBV4-1; TCRdb's D call, TRBD1, is unchecked because there is no DNA. Germline loops: CDR1 MGHRA, CDR2 YSYEKL. CDR3 size: 13 residues. CDR3 region: CASSQYRGDTQYF.

The CDR3 region is CASRRLGVVYNEQFF. V is TRBV6-5 and J is TRBJ2-1. CDR3 size: 15 residues. Germline values: CDR1 MNHEY, CDR2 SVGAGI.

The chain links TRBV6-5 to TRBJ1-1. Germline V lookup: CDR1 MNHEY, CDR2 SVGAGI. CDR3 length: 14 residues. The CDR3 protein is CASSYSERATEAFF.

The chain links TRBV11-3 to TRBJ2-1; TCRdb's D call, TRBD1, is unchecked because there is no DNA. This CDR3 spans 16 amino acids. Germline assignment: CDR1 SGHNT and CDR2 YENEEA. CDR3 protein: CASSSLDRSRRNEQFF.

The chain employs TRBV20-1 and TRBJ2-2; the TCRdb D gene call, TRBD1, has no DNA to confirm it. Germline values: CDR1 DFQATT, CDR2 SNEGSKA (reference sequence). This CDR3 contains 14 residues. The chain's CDR3 is CSAREGKGTGELFF.

CDR3: CASSGYYNEQFF. The J gene is TRBJ2-1, the V gene TRBV18. The CDR3 spans 12 residues. Germline values: CDR1 KGHSH, CDR2 LQKENI.

The chain couples TRBV11-2 to TRBJ2-2; there is no DNA to check the TCRdb D call of TRBD2. CDR3 size: 17 residues. Looked up from germline, CDR1 is SGHAT and CDR2 is FQNNGV. The CDR3 here is CASSLAAGGPNTGELFF. The full variable domain, its missing parts supplied by reference TRBV11-2 and TRBJ2-2, is EAGVAQSPRYKIIEKRQSVAFWCNPISGHATLYWYQQILGQGPKLLIQFQNNGVVDDSQLPKDRFSAERLKGVDSTLKIQPAKLEDSAVYLCASSLAAGGPNTGELFFGEGSRLTVL.

The chain is built from TRBV5-1 and TRBJ2-5; TCRdb gives TRBD2 as the D gene, but with no DNA this cannot be confirmed. Germline CDR1 is SGHRS and CDR2 is YFSETQ. The CDR3 loop spans 15 amino acids. CDR3 region: CASRQEGAAEETQYF.

The rearrangement uses TRBV7-8 and TRBJ2-2; the D call from TCRdb, TRBD2, cannot be confirmed without DNA. Germline loops: CDR1 SGHVS, CDR2 FQNEAQ. The CDR3 consists of 15 residues. The CDR3 here is CASSPFGGYTGELFF. Using reference TRBV7-8 and TRBJ2-2 for the parts outside the CDR3, the full variable domain is GAGVSQSPRYKVAKRGQDVALRCDPISGHVSLFWYQQALGQGPEFLTYFQNEAQLDKSGLPSDRFFAERPEGSVSTLKIQRTQQEDSAVYLCASSPFGGYTGELFFGEGSRLTVL.